What follows are 4 T cell receptor beta chains derived from one specimen sequenced in a study of blood T cell repertoires in COVID-19. The data were produced by immunoSEQ multiplex PCR, yet TCRdb's version contains in-frame clones alone and is incomplete. Of 65,000 to 90,000 clones listed, roughly 84% are singletons. The sequenced material came from peripheral blood. These receptors were obtained from a woman between 55 and 75 years old with acute or convalescent COVID-19.

Here the CDR3 DNA reads TGTGCCAGCAGTAACTTAGGACAGGGAGGGACCGGGGAGCTGTTTTTT. Protein: CASSNLGQGGTGELFF. V and J are TRBV25-1 and TRBJ2-2; possibly TRBD1 for D (8 bases). Trimming left V 5 bases short and J 5 bases short, with 18 bases between. Germline CDR1 is MGHDK and CDR2 is SYGVNS. The length of the CDR3 is 16 residues. Together with reference TRBV25-1 and TRBJ2-2, the CDR3 gives the full variable domain: EADIYQTPRYLVIGTGKKITLECSQTMGHDKMYWYQQDPGMELHLIHYSYGVNSTEKGDLSSESTVSRIRTEHFPLTLESARPSHTSQYLCASSNLGQGGTGELFFGEGSRLTVL.

The chain uses TRBV6-5 and TRBJ2-2; D is ambiguous. Germline CDR1 is MNHEY and CDR2 is SVGAGI. The CDR3 contains 13 residues. Trimming removed 2 bases from V and 6 bases from J, with 7 bases in between. The DNA of the CDR3 is TGTGCCAGCAGTTACGTTCTCCCCGGGGAGCTGTTTTTT. Its protein is CASSYVLPGELFF.

J is TRBJ1-2 and V is TRBV4-1; D is ambiguous. Germline CDR1 reads MGHRA; CDR2 reads YSYEKL. The germline V and J ends were trimmed by 0 bases and 2 bases, with 7 bases remaining between them. The CDR3 runs to 14 residues. The CDR3 is CASSQELSNYGYTF. The CDR3 DNA is TGCGCCAGCAGCCAAGAACTATCCAACTATGGCTACACCTTC.

The chain links TRBV2 to TRBJ1-4, with 8 bases aligning to TRBD1. The germline CDR1 and CDR2 sequences are SNHLY and FYNNEI. This CDR3 has 12 residues. V dropped 9 bases and J dropped 4; count of bases not matched to a gene: 1. The CDR3 spells CARGQGNEKLFF. The CDR3 DNA reads as TGTGCCAGAGGACAGGGTAATGAAAAACTGTTTTTT.